These 26 T cell receptor beta chains came from one sample sequenced in a study of CD8+ T cells in alopecia areata. The sequencing template was cDNA reverse transcribed from extracted RNA. Sequenced by immunoSEQ multiplex PCR; TCRdb stores in-frame clones only, minus some. The sample holds 90,000 to 150,000 clones; roughly 68% are singletons and the top ten take about 3%. Sequencing was done on a sample of CD4+ T cells sorted from blood. These receptors all stem from a human donor in good health.

The gene calls are TRBV29-1 and TRBJ1-2; D gene unclear. The germline gives CDR1 SQVTM, CDR2 ANQGSEA. V shed 8 bases and J shed 2 bases, with 12 bases lying between them. The CDR3 totals 12 residues. CDR3 in amino acids: CSYVSSNYGYTF. The CDR3 nucleotides read TGCAGCTACGTTTCTTCAAACTATGGCTACACCTTC. Full variable domain (outside the CDR3, taken from reference TRBV29-1 and TRBJ1-2): SAVISQKPSRDICQRGTSLTIQCQVDSQVTMMFWYRQQPGQSLTLIATANQGSEATYESGFVIDKFPISRPNLTFSTLTVSNMSPEDSSIYLCSYVSSNYGYTFGSGTRLTVV.

CDR3 loop: CSSRRGSRETQYF. CDR3 in DNA: TGCAGCTCACGGCGGGGGAGTAGGGAGACCCAGTACTTC. This sequence joins TRBV29-1 and TRBJ2-5, with 7 bases that match TRBD2. Germline assignment: CDR1 SQVTM and CDR2 ANQGSEA. V dropped 8 bases and J dropped 5; count of bases not matched to a gene: 11. CDR3 length: 13 amino acids.

The chain couples TRBV5-1 to TRBJ1-2; no definite D call. The germline V gene has CDR1 SGHRS and CDR2 YFSETQ. With 0 bases removed from V and 1 base from J, the gap between germline ends came to 16 bases. This CDR3 has 17 amino acids. The CDR3 bases are TGCGCCAGCAGCTTGGACTCCACGACCCTCGGTAACTATGGCTACACCTTC. Protein sequence: CASSLDSTTLGNYGYTF.

The chain has TRBV29-1 and TRBJ1-4; the D gene is possibly TRBD1 (6 bases). The CDR3 covers 11 residues. The germline gives CDR1 SQVTM, CDR2 ANQGSEA. V gave up 2 bases and J gave up 11 bases, with 9 bases separating them. DNA for the CDR3: TGCAGCGTTGAATTTCAGGGGAAACTGTTTTTT. It codes for CSVEFQGKLFF.

The V and J genes are TRBV29-1 and TRBJ1-1; no reliable D call. The V gene lost 4 bases and the J gene lost 1 base, with 13 bases spanning the gap. Germline CDR1 reads SQVTM; CDR2 reads ANQGSEA. This CDR3 is 14 amino acids long. CDR3 sequence reads: CSVVAQEPNTEAFF. In nucleotides, the CDR3 is TGCAGCGTTGTGGCGCAGGAACCGAACACTGAAGCTTTCTTT.

V and J are TRBV5-1 and TRBJ2-5; tentatively, D is TRBD1 (7 bases). Germline CDR1 is SGHRS and CDR2 is YFSETQ. V was cut by 0 bases and J by 4 bases, with 13 bases left in between. The CDR3 loop spans 15 amino acids. The CDR3 spells CASSLAGGGGETQYF. CDR3 bases: TGCGCCAGCAGCTTGGCTGGAGGGGGCGGAGAGACCCAGTACTTC.

This clone was counted only a few times. The chain has TRBV6-7 and TRBJ2-7; 7 positions agree with TRBD2. TRBV6-7 is noted as an ORF with a role that remains uncertain. The CDR3 extends over 17 amino acids. Trimming cost V 5 bases and J 1 base; bases outside gene matches: 14. The DNA for the CDR3 is TGTGCCAGCAGTAAAGGACCTTCCCCGGGAGGATCCTACGAGCAGTACTTC. It codes for CASSKGPSPGGSYEQYF.

This clone was detected only a few times. This sequence joins TRBV7-2 and TRBJ1-2; possible D gene TRBD1, 5 bases. The germline gives CDR1 SGHTA, CDR2 FQGNSA. CDR3 length: 15 amino acids. Deletions cut 5 bases from V and 2 bases from J, with 15 bases between. CDR3 bases: TGTGCCAGCAGCGTTCAGGGTAACCCCAACTATGGCTACACCTTC. Protein sequence: CASSVQGNPNYGYTF.

The genes are TRBV5-4 and TRBJ1-2, with 11 bases that match TRBD1. Looked up from germline, CDR1 is SGHNT and CDR2 is YYREEE (reference sequence). The CDR3 contains 16 residues. V dropped 4 bases and J dropped 6; count of bases not matched to a gene: 11. CDR3 nucleotides: TGTGCCAGCAGCCTACGGATAGGACAGGGGGCGGATGGCTACACCTTC. Its protein is CASSLRIGQGADGYTF.

The V call is TRBV5-6, the J call TRBJ1-2; D call uncertain. The CDR3 is 14 residues long. Trimming removed 4 bases from V and 3 bases from J, with 13 bases in between. Germline V gene lookup returns CDR1 SGHDT and CDR2 YYEEEE. CDR3 sequence (DNA): TGTGCCAGCAGCCGTGGCGGGGATGACTATGGCTACACCTTC. Translated, it gives CASSRGGDDYGYTF.

J is TRBJ1-1 and V is TRBV4-1; no reliable D call. The CDR3 loop spans 14 amino acids. V dropped 2 bases and J dropped 1 base, with 8 bases sitting between them. Per the germline V gene, CDR1 is MGHRA and CDR2 is YSYEKL. This CDR3 reads CASSQPGRNTEAFF. The CDR3 nucleotides are TGCGCCAGCAGCCAACCCGGGAGGAACACTGAAGCTTTCTTT.

This chain joins TRBV2 and TRBJ2-1; tentative D call: TRBD1 (6 bases). The CDR3 is 13 residues long. V shed 4 bases and J shed 7 bases, with 11 bases lying between them. CDR1 is SNHLY, CDR2 FYNNEI, per germline. CDR3 DNA: TGTGCCAGCAGTGTGAACAGGGAAAATGAGCAGTTCTTC. As protein: CASSVNRENEQFF.

This clone was picked up a small number of times. The CDR3 DNA reads as TGTGCCAGCTTGGCCGCCGCAGAGACCCAGTACTTC. It specifies CASLAAAETQYF. This rearrangement joins TRBV2 to TRBJ2-5; D unresolved. The V gene's germline CDR1 is SNHLY and CDR2 FYNNEI. Trimming stripped 8 bases from V and 4 bases from J, with 11 bases between. CDR3 length: 12 residues.

This clone appeared a few times. The gene calls are TRBV29-1 and TRBJ1-6; D is undetermined. Germline CDR1 and CDR2: SQVTM and ANQGSEA. The CDR3 consists of 13 residues. V dropped 4 bases and J dropped 9 bases, with 13 bases sitting between them. CDR3 in amino acids: CSVGEGKTSPLHF. Written as DNA, the CDR3 is TGCAGCGTTGGTGAGGGTAAGACTTCACCCCTCCACTTT.

The chain carries TRBV2 and TRBJ1-5, with TRBD1 matching over 7 bases. The V gene end was trimmed by 6 bases and the J gene end by 6 bases; junction bases not matched to a gene: 5. There are 13 residues in the CDR3. CDR1 is SNHLY and CDR2 is FYNNEI in the germline V gene. The CDR3 loop reads CASSQGTVQPQHF. CDR3 nucleotide sequence: TGTGCCAGCAGCCAGGGGACAGTTCAGCCCCAGCATTTT.

The CDR3, as DNA: TGTGCCAGTAGTACTAGCGGGGGGGCCGGTGAGCAGTTCTTC. This translates into CASSTSGGAGEQFF. The chain recombines TRBV19 with TRBJ2-1; 12 nucleotides align to TRBD2. The CDR3 contains 14 residues. CDR1 and CDR2 (germline): LNHDA, SQIVND (reference sequence). J gave up 9 bases and V 4 bases, and 4 bases lay outside the gene matches.

This clone was observed a few times. V usage is TRBV4-2 and J usage is TRBJ2-2; no reliable D call. Looked up from germline, CDR1 is LGHNA and CDR2 is YNFKEQ. The V end was cut by 3 bases, the J end by 6 bases, with 5 bases between. The CDR3 has 12 amino acids. CDR3 residues: CASSQSPGELFF. CDR3 in DNA: TGTGCCAGCAGCCAGTCCCCCGGGGAGCTGTTTTTT.

V is TRBV13 and J is TRBJ2-1; 8 positions agree with TRBD1. The junction had 5 bases not matched to a gene; V was cut back by 5 bases and J by 11 bases. The germline gives CDR1 PRHDT, CDR2 FYEKMQ (reference sequence). The CDR3 totals 12 residues. Written as DNA, the CDR3 is TGTGCCAGCAGCCCAAGACAGGGGCAGCAGTTCTTC. This encodes CASSPRQGQQFF.

This clone came up a few times. This rearrangement joins TRBV19 to TRBJ2-1; TRBD2 matches at 10 bases. This CDR3 spans 19 amino acids. J lost 0 bases, V lost 3 bases, and 11 bases had no gene match. Germline CDR1 LNHDA, CDR2 SQIVND (reference sequence). CDR3 sequence (DNA): TGTGCCAGTAGTATGGGCAGCGGGGGGGCTGTTAGCTCCTACAATGAGCAGTTCTTC. This gives the protein CASSMGSGGAVSSYNEQFF.

The CDR3 DNA is TGTGCCAGCTCACAAGACTATGGTTCACCCCTCCACTTT. Encoded protein: CASSQDYGSPLHF. The V call is TRBV18, the J call TRBJ1-6, with D hard to call. Germline V gives CDR1 KGHSH, CDR2 LQKENI. The CDR3 is made up of 13 amino acids. Trimming took 4 bases from V and 9 from J, leaving 10 bases between them.

The V gene is TRBV29-1, the J gene TRBJ1-1, with TRBD1 matching over 9 bases. The CDR3 has 13 amino acids. The trim removed 7 bases at V and 0 bases at J, leaving 3 bases unmatched. Germline assignment: CDR1 SQVTM and CDR2 ANQGSEA. CDR3 sequence (DNA): TGCAGCGCAGGACAGGGGATGAACACTGAAGCTTTCTTT. Its translation: CSAGQGMNTEAFF.

The rearrangement joins TRBV25-1 to TRBJ1-2, with D possibly being TRBD1 (5 bases). CDR1 MGHDK and CDR2 SYGVNS come from the germline V gene. CDR3 length: 10 amino acids. V dropped 9 bases and J dropped 7 bases, with 9 bases sitting between them. The DNA of the CDR3 is TGTGCCAGGTGTAGGGGTGGCTACACCTTC. Its protein is CARCRGGYTF.

This clone was found once. V is TRBV6-5 and J is TRBJ1-1; 7 positions agree with TRBD1. CDR3 size: 15 residues. The V and J ends lost 6 bases and 3 bases, in that order; junction bases with no gene match: 10. Germline V lookup: CDR1 MNHEY, CDR2 SVGAGI. CDR3 sequence: CASSPWDSVDTEAFF. CDR3 coding DNA: TGTGCCAGCAGCCCCTGGGACAGTGTGGACACTGAAGCTTTCTTT.

This clone was detected a few times. This chain uses TRBV30 with TRBJ2-7; TRBD1 might be the D (6 bases). The CDR3 contains 14 residues. Germline V CDR1 and CDR2: GTSNPN, SVGIG (reference sequence). The V gene lost 4 bases and the J gene lost 1 base, with 14 bases spanning the gap. In DNA, the CDR3 is TGTGCCTGGAACCCTGGACAGAGGTCCTACGAGCAGTACTTC. Amino acids: CAWNPGQRSYEQYF.

The J gene is TRBJ1-5, the V gene TRBV15, with TRBD1 identical over 8 bases. The CDR3 is 15 residues long. With V trimmed by 6 bases and J by 0 bases, 4 bases remained unmatched. CDR1 and CDR2 from the germline V gene are LNHNV and YYDKDF (reference sequence). CDR3 DNA: TGTGCCACCAGTATTGGACAGGGTAGCAATCAGCCCCAGCATTTT. It specifies CATSIGQGSNQPQHF.

This chain links TRBV29-1 with TRBJ2-7, with TRBD1 matching 9 bases. The J segment lost 5 bases and the V segment lost 5 bases, leaving 7 bases of the junction unmatched. Germline V gene sequence: CDR1 SQVTM, CDR2 ANQGSEA. This CDR3 spans 13 amino acids. CDR3 residues: CSVLQGAGNEQYF. CDR3 in DNA: TGCAGCGTTTTACAGGGGGCTGGGAACGAGCAGTACTTC.